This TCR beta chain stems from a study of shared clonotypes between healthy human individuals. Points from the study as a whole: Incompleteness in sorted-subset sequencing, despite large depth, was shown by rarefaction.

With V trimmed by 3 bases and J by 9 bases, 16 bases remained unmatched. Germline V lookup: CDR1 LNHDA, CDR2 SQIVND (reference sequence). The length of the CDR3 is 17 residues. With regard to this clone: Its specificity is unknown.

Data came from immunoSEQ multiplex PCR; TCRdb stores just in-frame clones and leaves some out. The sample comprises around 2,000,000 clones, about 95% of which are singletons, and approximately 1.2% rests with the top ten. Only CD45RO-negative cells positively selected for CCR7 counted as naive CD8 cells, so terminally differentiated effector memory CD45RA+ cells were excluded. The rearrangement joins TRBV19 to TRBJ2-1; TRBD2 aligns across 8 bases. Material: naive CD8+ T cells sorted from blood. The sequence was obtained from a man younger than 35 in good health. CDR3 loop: CASSMGSGTNLILEQFF. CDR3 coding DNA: TGTGCCAGTAGTATGGGTAGCGGGACTAACTTAATCCTTGAGCAGTTCTTC.